This TCR beta chain stems from a study of blood T cell repertoires in COVID-19 (TCRdb year 2020). General notes on the study: Collaborator samples came from the United States, Italy and Spain and covered acute and convalescent phases of COVID-19. The prospective study material was composed of cDNA or gDNA derived from T cells, B-cell-depleted T cells, or PBMCs. The dataset comprised deeply sampled blood TCRbeta repertoires from subjects exposed to, actively infected with, or recovered from COVID-19. The repertoires were released in a freely available public database intended as a resource for research on the immune response to SARS-CoV-2. The samples were drawn from two sources: the first 160 participants of the ongoing ImmuneRACE study, and over 1,000 subjects contributed by 6 global collaborators. The sample metadata nearly always contained a de-identified subject ID, COVID-19 status, age in years and sex. Where HLA class I and class II types were available, the types were taken from metadata supplied by the sample provider, not from assay-based typing.

The study at large found these results: How much clinical and demographic metadata was included differed by source and by participant, and the metadata was provided uncurated.

Participants in the prospective study were aged roughly 18 to 89 years, lived in 20 to 30 United States geographic areas, and enrolled through a virtual design. Cohort assignment in the prospective study relied on participant-reported clinical history from a screening survey and a study questionnaire. In the prospective study, whole blood, serum and a nasopharyngeal or oropharyngeal swab were collected from each participant by mobile phlebotomists. Prospective study participants could optionally give additional blood draws and questionnaires over an approximately 2-month period. Prospective study blood samples were shipped either frozen or at room temperature before DNA extraction. About this clone itself: It has no known antigen specificity. Qualities for individual bases were not recorded, and no much larger clone is one base off.

The germline V gene encodes CDR1 LGHNA and CDR2 YSLEER. Between the V and J ends, shortened by 1 base and 5 bases respectively, the junction contains 14 bases. The CDR3 spans 15 residues, from the cysteine through the phenylalanine. Only the CDR3 DNA is retained, 45 bases long and in frame from the first base. The immunoSEQ Assay, a bias-controlled multiplex PCR, was used to amplify TCRbeta CDR3 regions from genomic DNA. On the study's bioinformatics: Nucleated cell counts per sample were estimated from amplification of reference gene primers within the assay. To quantify the absolute abundance of each unique TCRbeta CDR3 rearrangement, sequence reads were collapsed and filtered. For each sample, productive Simpson clonality was calculated by taking the square root of Simpson's diversity index across productive rearrangements. Imported from immuneACCESS, the table was reduced by TCRdb to in-frame sequences with V and J called. These copies leave out some clones; in studies compared against another copy, an unresolved V gene accounts for under half, and the cause of the remainder is not known. The DNA gave D and trimming, while V, J and clone size come from that table. The sample profile shows approximately 270,000 clones; 91% of them were found once. The biggest ten clones account for 1.2% of the sample.

Recombination linked TRBV4-3 to TRBJ1-1; the D gene remains uncertain. The sample comprised PBMCs or T cells enriched from blood (not recorded which). The receptor comes from a human donor in a cohort exposed to, infected with or recovered from COVID-19 (not recorded which). The donor label of this sample is uncertain. The bases read TGCGCCAGCAGCCAAGGGGCGCCAGGTGGGACTGAAGCTTTCTTT. The resulting protein is CASSQGAPGGTEAFF.